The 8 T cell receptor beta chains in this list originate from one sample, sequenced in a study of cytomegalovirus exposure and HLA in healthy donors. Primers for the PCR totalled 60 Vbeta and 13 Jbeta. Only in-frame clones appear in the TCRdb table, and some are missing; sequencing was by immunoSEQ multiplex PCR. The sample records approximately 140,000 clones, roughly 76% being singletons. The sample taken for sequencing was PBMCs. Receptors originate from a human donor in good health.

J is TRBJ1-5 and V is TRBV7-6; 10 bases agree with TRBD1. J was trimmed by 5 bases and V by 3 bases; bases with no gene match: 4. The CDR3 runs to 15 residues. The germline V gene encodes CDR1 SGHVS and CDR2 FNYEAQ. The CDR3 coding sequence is TGTGCCAGCAGCTTGGACGGGACAGGGGATCAGCCCCAGCATTTT. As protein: CASSLDGTGDQPQHF.

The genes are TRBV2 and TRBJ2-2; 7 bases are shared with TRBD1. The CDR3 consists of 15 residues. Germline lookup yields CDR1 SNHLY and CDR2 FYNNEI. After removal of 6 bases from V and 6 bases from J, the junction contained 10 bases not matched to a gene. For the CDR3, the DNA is TGTGCCAGCAGAACCGGGACAGCAGCGGCCGGGGAGCTGTTTTTT. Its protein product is CASRTGTAAAGELFF.

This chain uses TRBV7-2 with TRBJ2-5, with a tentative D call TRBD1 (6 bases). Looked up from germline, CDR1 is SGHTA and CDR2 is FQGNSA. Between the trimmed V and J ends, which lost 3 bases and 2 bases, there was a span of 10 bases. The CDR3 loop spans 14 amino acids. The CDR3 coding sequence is TGTGCCAGCAGCTTGGACAGAACGCAAGAGACCCAGTACTTC. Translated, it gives CASSLDRTQETQYF.

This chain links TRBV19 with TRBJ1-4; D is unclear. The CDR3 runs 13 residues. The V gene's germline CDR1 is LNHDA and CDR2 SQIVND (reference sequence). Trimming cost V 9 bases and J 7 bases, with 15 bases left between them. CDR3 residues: CASGSFSGEKLFF. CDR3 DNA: TGTGCCAGCGGGAGTTTCTCGGGTGAAAAACTGTTTTTT.

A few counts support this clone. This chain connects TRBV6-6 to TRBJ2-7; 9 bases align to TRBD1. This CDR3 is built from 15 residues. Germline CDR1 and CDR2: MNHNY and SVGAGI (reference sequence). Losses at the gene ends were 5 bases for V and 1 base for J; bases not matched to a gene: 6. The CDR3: CASSGRTGVSYEQYF. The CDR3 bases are TGTGCCAGCAGTGGACGGACAGGGGTGTCCTACGAGCAGTACTTC.

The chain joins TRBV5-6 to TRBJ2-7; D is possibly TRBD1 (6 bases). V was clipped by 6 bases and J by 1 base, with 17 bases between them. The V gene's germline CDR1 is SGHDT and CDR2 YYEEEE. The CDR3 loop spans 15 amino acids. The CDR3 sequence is CASTLYKGGSYEQYF. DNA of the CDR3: TGTGCCAGCACCCTCTACAAAGGGGGATCCTACGAGCAGTACTTC.

CDR3 nucleotide sequence: TGTGCCAGCAGCTCCCTTTTTGATTCACCCCTCCACTTT. Translating it yields CASSSLFDSPLHF. The rearrangement links TRBV5-5 to TRBJ1-6; D gene uncertain. This CDR3 contains 13 residues. The germline V and J ends were trimmed by 3 bases and 8 bases, with 9 bases remaining between them. Germline V gene lookup returns CDR1 SGHKS and CDR2 YYEKEE (reference sequence).

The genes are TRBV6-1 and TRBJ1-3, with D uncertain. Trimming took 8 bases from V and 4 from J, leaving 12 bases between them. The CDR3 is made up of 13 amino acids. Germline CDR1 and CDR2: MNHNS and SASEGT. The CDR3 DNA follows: TGTGCCAGCCGTGGACTTTGGGGAAACACCATATATTTT. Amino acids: CASRGLWGNTIYF.